Shown below are 29 T cell receptor beta chains from a single sample sequenced in a study. TCRdb redid the calling of the 5' RACE reads with MiXCR, one entry per CDR3 protein. Here the sample spans fewer than 10,000 distinct CDR3 sequences, 36% being singletons. Sample: tumor-infiltrating memory CD4+ T cells sorted from the breast tumor. As for subset: memory CD4+ T cells, CD4+CD45RO+CD25-. These receptors were obtained from a female donor with breast cancer.

J is TRBJ2-4 and V is TRBV25-1; unclear D gene. Germline values: CDR1 MGHDK, CDR2 SYGVNS. This CDR3 contains 14 residues. Deletions cut 2 bases from V and 2 bases from J, with 7 bases between. The CDR3 DNA reads TGTGCCAGCAGTGAAGTAGGACCCAAAAACATTCAGTACTTC. It codes for CASSEVGPKNIQYF.

The chain combines TRBV9 with TRBJ2-2, with a possible D match to TRBD2 (7 bases). In germline, CDR1 is SGDLS, CDR2 YYNGEE. The CDR3 consists of 15 residues. Between the trimmed V and J ends, which lost 6 bases and 1 base, there was a span of 13 bases. The DNA of the CDR3 is TGTGCCAGCACTGAGGGGGGGCGGAACACCGGGGAGCTGTTTTTT. Residues: CASTEGGRNTGELFF.

This clonotype is labeled as medium-sized. The J gene is TRBJ1-2, the V gene TRBV15, with 8 positions matching TRBD1. V gave up 2 bases and J gave up 6 bases; unmatched junction bases: 2. Germline CDR1 LNHNV, CDR2 YYDKDF (reference sequence). CDR3 length: 13 amino acids. DNA of the CDR3: TGTGCCACCAGCAGACAGGGGGCGGATGGCTACACCTTC. Translated: CATSRQGADGYTF. The variable domain in full, completed from reference TRBV15 and TRBJ1-2, reads DAMVIQNPRYQVTQFGKPVTLSCSQTLNHNVMYWYQQKSSQAPKLLFHYYDKDFNNEADTPDNFQSRRPNTSFCFLDIRSPGLGDTAMYLCATSRQGADGYTFGSGTRLTVV.

This clonotype occurred many times. The V and J genes are TRBV11-3 and TRBJ1-1, with TRBD1 identical over 10 bases. The CDR3 length is 17 residues. Germline V CDR1 and CDR2: SGHNT, YENEEA. J was trimmed by 5 bases and V by 1 base; bases with no gene match: 10. CDR3 sequence (DNA): TGTGCCAGCAGCTTAGGGGACAGGGGAAACCCAGAGACTGAAGCTTTCTTT. Its protein product is CASSLGDRGNPETEAFF.

This chain joins TRBV6-1 and TRBJ2-3; maybe TRBD2 (5 bases). This CDR3 contains 13 residues. Germline loops: CDR1 MNHNS, CDR2 SASEGT. The germline V and J ends were trimmed by 2 bases and 6 bases, with 9 bases remaining between them. The CDR3 bases are TGTGCCAGCAGTGAATCCACTAGGGATACGCAGTATTTT. Its protein product is CASSESTRDTQYF.

This clonotype is deemed medium-sized. V gene TRBV11-2 combines with J gene TRBJ2-5, with D possibly matching TRBD2 (6 bases). CDR3 length: 16 amino acids. Germline V gene sequence: CDR1 SGHAT, CDR2 FQNNGV. Trimming stripped 2 bases from V and 4 bases from J, with 17 bases between. Here the CDR3 DNA reads TGTGCCAGCAGCTTAACCGGCGGGGCCTTGCGAGAGACCCAGTACTTC. This sequence encodes CASSLTGGALRETQYF.

The chain links TRBV4-1 to TRBJ1-3, with D perhaps TRBD1 (5 bases). Germline lookup yields CDR1 MGHRA and CDR2 YSYEKL. This CDR3 is 15 amino acids long. Trimming shortened V by 5 bases and J by 0 bases, and 11 bases separated the two germline ends. The CDR3 region is CASSLQDTSGNTIYF. In DNA, the CDR3 is TGCGCCAGCAGCTTGCAGGACACCTCTGGAAACACCATATATTTT.

This clonotype was recorded many times. This chain uses TRBV7-9 with TRBJ2-1; 12 bases agree with TRBD2. J lost 4 bases, V lost 2 bases, and 9 bases had no gene match. The CDR3 is 18 amino acids. CDR1 and CDR2 (germline): SEHNR, FQNEAQ (reference sequence). The CDR3, as DNA: TGTGCCAGCAGCTTACCCCGACGACTAGCGGGGGAGTACAATGAGCAGTTCTTC. It specifies CASSLPRRLAGEYNEQFF.

This clonotype was picked up a small number of times. A much larger clone is a single base away; this may be a read error. V is TRBV6-2 or TRBV6-3 and J is TRBJ2-1; no firm D call. This CDR3 comprises 15 residues. Germline CDR1 and CDR2: MNHEY and SVGEGT. V lost 5 bases to trimming and J lost 1 base, with 12 bases between them. The CDR3 region has the DNA TGTGCCAGCAGTGCCACCGTGCAGTCCTACAATGAGCAGTTCTTC. Its translation is CASSATVQSYNEQFF.

V gene TRBV6-1 combines with J gene TRBJ1-5; D uncertain. This CDR3 spans 12 amino acids. Germline V gene lookup returns CDR1 MNHNS and CDR2 SASEGT. With 3 bases removed from V and 11 bases from J, the gap between germline ends came to 11 bases. The CDR3 DNA reads TGTGCCAGCAGTGAGACCCCAGTTACCCAGCATTTT. Its protein is CASSETPVTQHF.

This chain links TRBV12-3 or TRBV12-4 with TRBJ2-1, with 9 nucleotides matching TRBD2. The CDR3 totals 15 residues. V lost 7 bases to trimming and J lost 9 bases; unmatched junction nucleotides: 13. The CDR3 reads CASTTFSGSGSEQFF. CDR3 bases: TGTGCCAGCACCACTTTTAGCGGGAGTGGAAGTGAGCAGTTCTTC.

This clonotype occurred a few times. This rearrangement joins TRBV7-8 to TRBJ1-5, with unresolved D. Deletions cut 4 bases from V and 2 bases from J, with 9 bases between. Germline V gene data show CDR1 as SGHVS and CDR2 as FQNEAQ. This CDR3 has 14 residues. As DNA, the CDR3 is TGTGCCAGCAGCTACAACGGTGGCAATCAGCCCCAGCATTTT. The encoded protein is CASSYNGGNQPQHF.

Only a few counts were recorded for this clonotype. The chain recombines TRBV30 with TRBJ1-2, with a weak D call TRBD1 (6 bases). Per germline, CDR1 GTSNPN and CDR2 SVGIG (reference sequence). Trimming took 0 bases from V and 7 from J, leaving 15 bases between them. This CDR3 comprises 14 residues. CDR3 residues: CAWSVRRGALGYTF. CDR3 in DNA: TGTGCCTGGAGTGTACGGCGGGGGGCGCTTGGCTACACCTTC.

For the CDR3, the DNA is TGTGCCAGCAGCCCACATACCCAGAACACTGAAGCTTTCTTT. Protein sequence: CASSPHTQNTEAFF. The chain uses TRBV6-5 and TRBJ1-1, with no clear D. The V and J ends lost 6 bases and 1 base respectively, with 12 bases between them. This CDR3 region has 14 residues. Germline CDR1 MNHEY, CDR2 SVGAGI.

This chain joins TRBV5-1 and TRBJ2-1; D might be TRBD1 (6 bases). Trimming left V 4 bases short and J 12 bases short, with 23 bases between. The CDR3 has 15 residues. The V gene's germline CDR1 is SGHRS and CDR2 YFSETQ. The CDR3 DNA sequence: TGCGCCAGCAGCCTTCAAAAGGGGGTGGCAATAATGCAGTTCTTC. Encoded protein: CASSLQKGVAIMQFF.

In this sample, this clonotype is medium-sized (0.01 to 0.1%). CDR3 sequence: CASGSRDTSTDTQYF. The CDR3 DNA reads as TGTGCCAGCGGGTCCAGGGACACTAGCACAGATACGCAGTATTTT. The chain has TRBV6-6 and TRBJ2-3; D is perhaps TRBD1 (6 bases). The V gene lost 8 bases and the J gene lost 0 bases, with 15 bases spanning the gap. CDR1 and CDR2 from the germline V gene are MNHNY and SVGAGI (reference sequence). CDR3 length: 15 residues.

A single count supports this clonotype. The chain carries TRBV11-2 and TRBJ2-3; 10 nucleotides line up with TRBD2. The trim removed 5 bases at V and 4 bases at J, leaving 9 bases unmatched. The CDR3 covers 16 residues. Looked up from germline, CDR1 is SGHAT and CDR2 is FQNNGV. The CDR3 DNA follows: TGTGCCAGCAGCCCCCTGAAAGCGGGAGGGGCAGATACGCAGTATTTT. Its translation is CASSPLKAGGADTQYF.

This clonotype is medium-sized (0.01 to 0.1%). The chain joins TRBV9 to TRBJ1-4; 9 bases agree with TRBD1. The trim removed 3 bases at V and 7 bases at J, leaving 7 bases unmatched. The CDR3 contains 15 residues. The germline CDR1 and CDR2 sequences are SGDLS and YYNGEE. The DNA of the CDR3 is TGTGCCAGCAGCGAGGGGGGACAGGGAGGTGAAAAACTGTTTTTT. Translation gives CASSEGGQGGEKLFF.

This clonotype was recorded at least ten times. The junction shows a germline mismatch at one end, possibly a read error. V and J are TRBV15 and TRBJ1-1; D remains ambiguous. The V gene's germline CDR1 is LNHNV and CDR2 YYDKDF (reference sequence). The CDR3 spans 14 residues. The CDR3 protein is CATSSFAIDTETFF. For the CDR3, the DNA is TGTGCCACCAGCAGTTTCGCAATAGACACTGAAACTTTCTTT.

In this sample, this clonotype turned up many times. The chain couples TRBV6-7 to TRBJ1-6; D unclear. TRBV6-7 is an ORF for which the function is uncertain. The length of the CDR3 is 12 residues. V gave up 7 bases and J gave up 11 bases, with 12 bases separating them. CDR3 amino acids: CASTVAATPLHF. Here the CDR3 DNA reads TGTGCCAGCACCGTCGCGGCCACACCCCTCCACTTT.

This clonotype was seen at least ten times. DNA for the CDR3: TGCAGTGCTAGAGATTTGATGCGGGGGGAAGGCTTTTACACCTTC. Its protein is CSARDLMRGEGFYTF. The J gene is TRBJ1-2, the V gene TRBV20-1; D is possibly TRBD1 (5 bases). The ends were cut back, 0 bases at V and 11 bases at J, with 22 bases in the middle. The germline V gene encodes CDR1 DFQATT and CDR2 SNEGSKA (reference sequence). This CDR3 spans 15 amino acids.

The chain has TRBV5-1 and TRBJ2-1; TRBD1 aligns across 7 bases. Germline CDR1 SGHRS, CDR2 YFSETQ. After removal of 3 bases from V and 7 bases from J, the junction contained 4 bases not matched to a gene. This CDR3 contains 13 residues. The DNA for the CDR3 is TGCGCCAGCAGCTCAGGGGACAGAAATGAGCAGTTCTTC. Protein sequence: CASSSGDRNEQFF.

This clonotype was seen many times. A much larger clone differs by one base, so this may be a read error. The chain links TRBV4-2 to TRBJ2-5, with 14 bases aligning to TRBD2. CDR3 length: 17 residues. From germline, CDR1 is LGHNA and CDR2 YNFKEQ. CDR3 nucleotide sequence: TGTGTCAGCAGCCAGGACTGGACTAGCGGGGGGCCCGAGACCCAGTACTTC. This encodes CVSSQDWTSGGPETQYF.

This clonotype counts as medium-sized. The rearrangement links TRBV20-1 to TRBJ2-5, with a weak D call TRBD1 (5 bases). The V end lost 0 bases, the J end lost 6 bases, and 20 bases lay between the germline ends. CDR1 is DFQATT and CDR2 is SNEGSKA in the germline V gene (reference sequence). The CDR3 loop spans 16 amino acids. CDR3: CSARERGFGDRKTQYF. The CDR3 DNA follows: TGCAGTGCTAGAGAAAGGGGTTTTGGGGATCGGAAGACCCAGTACTTC.

Points on this clonotype: At one end the junction does not follow the germline gene, possibly because of a read error. This rearrangement joins TRBV27 to TRBJ2-3; D may be TRBD2 (6 bases). The germline CDR1 and CDR2 sequences are MNHEY and SMNVEV (reference sequence). The CDR3 covers 14 residues. The CDR3 bases are TGTGCCAGCAGTAGCGGGCGGTTCACAGATGCGCAGTATTTT. This encodes CASSSGRFTDAQYF.

The chain carries TRBV29-1 and TRBJ2-1, with D unclear. The germline V gene encodes CDR1 SQVTM and CDR2 ANQGSEA. The V gene lost 7 bases and the J gene lost 4 bases, with 14 bases spanning the gap. The CDR3 totals 13 residues. The CDR3 here is CSAGPTQYNEQFF. CDR3 coding DNA: TGCAGCGCTGGCCCGACACAATACAATGAGCAGTTCTTC.

About this clonotype: The CDR3 does not end in the conserved phenylalanine or tryptophan, so this is likely a read error. The J gene is TRBJ1-6, the V gene TRBV3-1, with D possibly TRBD1 on 6 matching bases. The V and J ends lost 8 bases and 7 bases respectively, with 15 bases between them. The germline gives CDR1 LGHDT, CDR2 YNNKEL (reference sequence). The CDR3 length is 14 residues. The CDR3 DNA follows: TGTGCCAGCGGCGCCCCGGGGACAAATTCACCCCTCCACTCT. As protein: CASGAPGTNSPLHS.

The genes are TRBV6-1 and TRBJ2-1; possible D gene TRBD2, 6 bases. There are 14 residues in the CDR3. Germline V gene lookup returns CDR1 MNHNS and CDR2 SASEGT. Trimming took off 8 bases at V and 3 bases at J, with 14 bases between the two ends. The DNA of the CDR3 is TGTGCCAGCCAGAGACCGGAGGGCTACAATGAGCAGTTCTTC. Translated: CASQRPEGYNEQFF.

For this clonotype: A read error is possible here, since a much larger clone lies one base away. This rearrangement joins TRBV12-3 or TRBV12-4 to TRBJ2-3; 12 bases align to TRBD1. With 7 bases clipped from V and 10 bases from J, the junction kept 12 bases outside the gene matches. There are 15 residues in the CDR3. The CDR3 loop reads CASTTTGQGAKAQYF. The CDR3 DNA reads TGTGCCAGCACCACGACGGGACAGGGGGCAAAAGCGCAGTATTTT.